The T cell receptor beta chain under discussion was sequenced for a study of OX40 agonist ivuxolimab in advanced cancers. Study results and limitations: Among the lowest peripheral clonal expansion occurred in 0.1-3.0 mg/kg partial responders.

Libraries were prepared by immunoSEQ multiplex PCR; TCRdb keeps only in-frame clonotypes and omits some of them. The sample yields under 75,000 clones, approximately 90% seen once. The CDR3 length is 14 residues. Between the trimmed V and J ends, which lost 3 bases and 0 bases, there was a span of 6 bases. CDR1 SGHAT and CDR2 FQNNGV come from the germline V gene. Of note for this clone: Its antigen remains unknown.

The chain links TRBV11-2 to TRBJ1-5; D call uncertain. Specimen: CD4+ or CD8+ T cells sorted from blood, collected in a trial of the OX40 agonist ivuxolimab. This receptor was taken from an adult with an advanced solid tumor such as melanoma, head and neck, liver or kidney cancer. CDR3 sequence (DNA): TGTGCCAGCAGCTTTTTCGATAGCAATCAGCCCCAGCATTTT. Encoded protein: CASSFFDSNQPQHF. Full variable domain (rest looked up from reference TRBV11-2 and TRBJ1-5): EAGVAQSPRYKIIEKRQSVAFWCNPISGHATLYWYQQILGQGPKLLIQFQNNGVVDDSQLPKDRFSAERLKGVDSTLKIQPAKLEDSAVYLCASSFFDSNQPQHFGDGTRLSIL.